This TCR beta chain emerged from a study of cytomegalovirus exposure and HLA in healthy donors. Concerning this clone: Other nucleotide sequences from this sample produce the same CDR3.

V was pared by 0 bases and J by 3 bases, with 6 bases between. Germline lookup yields CDR1 GTSNPN and CDR2 SVGIG (reference sequence). The CDR3 has 12 amino acids. This PCR relied on a set of 60 Vbeta primers and 13 Jbeta primers. Data came from immunoSEQ multiplex PCR; TCRdb stores just in-frame clones and leaves some out. The sample lists about 210,000 clones; about four fifths were seen once. The TCR sequence derives from a woman in her fifties or sixties in good health and CMV-seropositive. Sequenced material: PBMCs. J is TRBJ2-7 and V is TRBV30; D gene uncertain. The CDR3, as DNA: TGTGCCTGGAGTGTAACCGGCTACGAGCAGTACTTC. Translating it yields CAWSVTGYEQYF.